The rows below give T cell receptor beta chains drawn from one sample of a study of CD8 T cells in Susac syndrome. TCRdb processed the immunoSEQ multiplex PCR reads anew with MiXCR; each CDR3 protein has one entry. Here the sample spans 300,000 or so distinct CDR3 sequences, around 92% being singletons. Material for sequencing was CD4+ T cells from PBMCs. These receptors all stem from a human donor with multiple sclerosis. Each CDR3 is given with its conserved first and last residue. The D gene is left open where the match is weak. Clone size appears in some rows only: once, few, many, or a class for an expanded clone.

j_gene: TRBJ2-2; d_gene: TRBD2; abundance: -; v_gene: TRBV19; CDR3aa: CASSILAGGTGELFF; CDR3nt: TGTGCCAGTAGTATTTTAGCGGGGGGAACCGGGGAGCTGTTTTTT
j_gene: TRBJ2-3; d_gene: -; abundance: -; v_gene: TRBV6-2/TRBV6-3; CDR3aa: CASSYFLGLSTDTQYF; CDR3nt: TGTGCCAGCAGTTACTTCCTTGGGCTTAGCACAGATACGCAGTATTTT
j_gene: TRBJ2-5; d_gene: -; abundance: -; v_gene: TRBV5-1; CDR3aa: CASSPGLEGTQYF; CDR3nt: TGCGCCAGCAGCCCAGGACTTGAGGGGACCCAGTACTTC
j_gene: TRBJ1-1; d_gene: -; abundance: -; v_gene: TRBV5-1; CDR3aa: CASSEQADTEAFF; CDR3nt: TGCGCCAGCAGCGAACAGGCGGATACTGAAGCTTTCTTT
j_gene: TRBJ2-7; d_gene: -; abundance: -; v_gene: TRBV4-2; CDR3aa: CASSQDWTATSLFYEQYF; CDR3nt: TGTGCCAGCAGCCAAGATTGGACTGCTACCTCCTTGTTCTACGAGCAGTACTTC
j_gene: TRBJ1-1; d_gene: -; abundance: -; v_gene: TRBV7-3; CDR3aa: CASSLNPVTVNTEAFF; CDR3nt: TGTGCCAGCAGCTTAAACCCGGTTACAGTGAACACTGAAGCTTTCTTT
j_gene: TRBJ2-3; d_gene: TRBD2; abundance: -; v_gene: TRBV7-9; CDR3aa: CASSPRVSGSGDTQYF; CDR3nt: TGTGCCAGCAGCCCCCGTGTTAGCGGGAGTGGTGATACGCAGTATTTT
j_gene: TRBJ2-7; d_gene: TRBD1; abundance: -; v_gene: TRBV2; CDR3aa: CASTPWGQLAYEQYF; CDR3nt: TGTGCCAGCACCCCTTGGGGACAGCTGGCCTACGAGCAGTACTTC
j_gene: TRBJ2-3; d_gene: TRBD1; abundance: -; v_gene: TRBV20-1; CDR3aa: CSAPGQGMQYF; CDR3nt: TGCAGTGCACCGGGACAGGGCATGCAGTATTTT
j_gene: TRBJ2-3; d_gene: TRBD2; abundance: -; v_gene: TRBV19; CDR3aa: CASSGRVSDTQYF; CDR3nt: TGTGCCAGTAGCGGGAGGGTTAGTGATACGCAGTATTTT
j_gene: TRBJ2-2; d_gene: TRBD2; abundance: -; v_gene: TRBV14; CDR3aa: CASSQDLPSGAGELFF; CDR3nt: TGTGCCAGCAGCCAAGATTTGCCTAGCGGGGCCGGGGAGCTGTTTTTT
j_gene: TRBJ1-2; d_gene: -; abundance: -; v_gene: TRBV7-9; CDR3aa: CASSPLGRARASVGYTF; CDR3nt: TGTGCCAGCAGCCCGCTGGGACGGGCTAGGGCGTCGGTGGGCTACACCTTC
j_gene: TRBJ2-6; d_gene: -; abundance: -; v_gene: TRBV7-9; CDR3aa: CASSFGRARKGANVLTF; CDR3nt: TGTGCCAGCAGCTTCGGCAGGGCACGGAAAGGGGCCAACGTCCTGACTTTC
j_gene: TRBJ2-5; d_gene: -; abundance: -; v_gene: TRBV5-5; CDR3aa: CASSSAAPTTPGETQYF; CDR3nt: TGTGCCAGCAGTTCGGCCGCCCCGACAACCCCAGGGGAGACCCAGTACTTC
j_gene: TRBJ1-2; d_gene: -; abundance: few; v_gene: TRBV6-6; CDR3aa: CASSYSRQAVNYGYTF; CDR3nt: TGTGCCAGCAGTTACTCGCGACAGGCGGTTAACTATGGCTACACCTTC
j_gene: TRBJ1-1; d_gene: -; abundance: -; v_gene: TRBV20-1; CDR3aa: CSAREGGGNTEAFF; CDR3nt: TGCAGTGCCCGGGAGGGGGGAGGGAACACTGAAGCTTTCTTT
j_gene: TRBJ1-1; d_gene: -; abundance: -; v_gene: TRBV30; CDR3aa: CAWSRMNTEAFF; CDR3nt: TGTGCCTGGAGTCGAATGAACACTGAAGCTTTCTTT
j_gene: TRBJ1-1; d_gene: -; abundance: -; v_gene: TRBV3-1; CDR3aa: CASRKQGSRNTEAFF; CDR3nt: TGTGCCAGCAGAAAGCAGGGCAGTCGTAACACTGAAGCTTTCTTT
j_gene: TRBJ1-1; d_gene: -; abundance: -; v_gene: TRBV5-6; CDR3aa: CASSLSWGEAFF; CDR3nt: TGTGCCAGCAGCTTGTCCTGGGGTGAAGCTTTCTTT
j_gene: TRBJ2-1; d_gene: TRBD2; abundance: -; v_gene: TRBV9; CDR3aa: CASSVGVSGGAGEQFF; CDR3nt: TGTGCCAGCAGCGTAGGGGTTAGCGGGGGGGCAGGTGAGCAGTTCTTC
j_gene: TRBJ2-5; d_gene: -; abundance: -; v_gene: TRBV20-1; CDR3aa: CRPEVRETQYF; CDR3nt: TGCAGGCCAGAGGTTCGGGAGACCCAGTACTTC
j_gene: TRBJ1-2; d_gene: TRBD1; abundance: -; v_gene: TRBV29-1; CDR3aa: CSVEVGRGYGYTF; CDR3nt: TGCAGCGTTGAAGTCGGCAGGGGGTATGGCTACACCTTC
j_gene: TRBJ1-4; d_gene: TRBD1; abundance: -; v_gene: TRBV18; CDR3aa: CASSPSGQGTSNEKLFF; CDR3nt: TGTGCCAGCTCACCGTCAGGACAGGGAACCTCTAATGAAAAACTGTTTTTT
j_gene: TRBJ1-1; d_gene: -; abundance: -; v_gene: TRBV27; CDR3aa: CASSFLGGRAEAFF; CDR3nt: TGTGCCAGCAGTTTTTTAGGGGGAAGGGCTGAAGCTTTCTTT
j_gene: TRBJ2-7; d_gene: -; abundance: -; v_gene: TRBV20-1; CDR3aa: CSARDPLPRGPSYEQYF; CDR3nt: TGCAGTGCTAGAGATCCCTTGCCGCGGGGCCCGTCCTACGAGCAGTACTTC
j_gene: TRBJ1-2; d_gene: -; abundance: -; v_gene: TRBV18; CDR3aa: CASSPTAATTNYGYTF; CDR3nt: TGTGCCAGCTCACCTACGGCAGCGACGACTAACTATGGCTACACCTTC
j_gene: TRBJ2-3; d_gene: TRBD2; abundance: once; v_gene: TRBV19; CDR3aa: CASRSGGSATDTQYF; CDR3nt: TGTGCCAGTAGGAGCGGGGGTTCAGCCACAGATACGCAGTATTTT
j_gene: TRBJ1-2; d_gene: TRBD1; abundance: -; v_gene: TRBV2; CDR3aa: CASIPTGPLYGYTF; CDR3nt: TGTGCCAGCATCCCGACAGGGCCCCTCTATGGCTACACCTTC
j_gene: TRBJ1-3; d_gene: -; abundance: -; v_gene: TRBV3-1; CDR3aa: CASSGMGADTIYF; CDR3nt: TGTGCCAGCAGCGGGATGGGGGCAGACACCATATATTTT
j_gene: TRBJ1-3; d_gene: -; abundance: -; v_gene: TRBV12-3/TRBV12-4; CDR3aa: CASSSGWYSGNTIYF; CDR3nt: TGTGCCAGCAGTTCCGGATGGTACTCTGGAAACACCATATATTTT
j_gene: TRBJ2-3; d_gene: -; abundance: -; v_gene: TRBV30; CDR3aa: CAWNRGPPDTQYF; CDR3nt: TGTGCCTGGAACCGCGGACCTCCAGATACGCAGTATTTT
j_gene: TRBJ2-5; d_gene: TRBD2; abundance: -; v_gene: TRBV20-1; CDR3aa: CSAVELAQETQYF; CDR3nt: TGCAGTGCTGTCGAACTAGCGCAAGAGACCCAGTACTTC
j_gene: TRBJ2-1; d_gene: TRBD2; abundance: -; v_gene: TRBV4-2; CDR3aa: CASSQETSGERNEQFF; CDR3nt: TGTGCCAGCAGCCAAGAGACTAGCGGAGAAAGGAATGAGCAGTTCTTC
j_gene: TRBJ1-3; d_gene: -; abundance: -; v_gene: TRBV25-1; CDR3aa: CASSDLSSGNTIYF; CDR3nt: TGTGCCAGCAGTGATCTTTCTAGTGGAAACACCATATATTTT
j_gene: TRBJ2-5; d_gene: -; abundance: -; v_gene: TRBV29-1; CDR3aa: CSSAGAARETQYF; CDR3nt: TGCAGCTCCGCCGGGGCCGCGCGGGAGACCCAGTACTTC
j_gene: TRBJ2-1; d_gene: TRBD2; abundance: -; v_gene: TRBV28; CDR3aa: CASIEVAGGTSSYNEQFF; CDR3nt: TGTGCCAGCATAGAGGTAGCGGGAGGCACAAGCTCCTACAATGAGCAGTTCTTC
j_gene: TRBJ2-2; d_gene: TRBD2; abundance: few; v_gene: TRBV12-3/TRBV12-4; CDR3aa: CASSSRGGGELFF; CDR3nt: TGTGCCAGCAGTTCTCGGGGGGGCGGGGAGCTGTTTTTT
j_gene: TRBJ2-7; d_gene: -; abundance: -; v_gene: TRBV7-3; CDR3aa: CASSPGGRVYEQYF; CDR3nt: TGTGCCAGCAGCCCAGGGGGGAGGGTCTACGAGCAGTACTTC
j_gene: TRBJ2-7; d_gene: TRBD1; abundance: -; v_gene: TRBV3-1; CDR3aa: CASSQPPTGTATYAEQYF; CDR3nt: TGTGCCAGCAGCCAGCCCCCGACGGGGACAGCCACGTACGCGGAGCAGTACTTC
j_gene: TRBJ1-3; d_gene: -; abundance: -; v_gene: TRBV27; CDR3aa: CASSGPTNSGNTIYF; CDR3nt: TGTGCCAGCAGTGGACCGACAAATTCTGGAAACACCATATATTTT